Each of the 22 T cell receptor beta chains below was sequenced from the same sample in a study of cytotoxic CD8 clonotypes in ibrutinib-treated CLL (TCRdb year 2021). This specimen's time point label, per the study, means: 24 months on ibrutinib. Libraries were constructed by the immunoSEQ multiplex PCR assay. TCRdb holds this immuneACCESS table with in-frame rearrangements only. Some clones are missing; in checked studies, unresolved V genes explain under half, and the rest has no known cause. The sample table records over 150,000 clones; 55% to 85% of these occur just once. Of the sample, roughly 12% falls within the top ten clones. The starting material was PBMCs, obtained after 24 months of ibrutinib treatment. These receptors were collected from a human donor with chronic lymphocytic leukemia.

J is TRBJ2-7 and V is TRBV7-2; TRBD1 matches at 8 bases. The germline gives CDR1 SGHTA, CDR2 FQGNSA. This CDR3 region has 14 residues. Losses at the gene ends were 4 bases for V and 5 bases for J; bases not matched to a gene: 7. CDR3 amino acids: CASSWQGASDEQYF. CDR3 DNA: TGTGCCAGCAGCTGGCAGGGGGCAAGCGACGAGCAGTACTTC.

The genes are TRBV30 and TRBJ2-5, with D possibly matching TRBD1 (5 bases). Germline V gives CDR1 GTSNPN, CDR2 SVGIG (reference sequence). The CDR3 totals 13 residues. The V and J ends lost 3 bases and 5 bases respectively, with 13 bases between them. The CDR3 loop reads CAWRAGAMETQYF. The CDR3 DNA follows: TGTGCCTGGAGAGCTGGGGCGATGGAGACCCAGTACTTC.

The DNA for the CDR3 is TGTGCCTGGAGTGTAGGGGAGAATTCACCCCTCCACTTT. It translates to CAWSVGENSPLHF. The chain joins TRBV30 to TRBJ1-6; tentative D call: TRBD1 (5 bases). The CDR3 spans 13 residues. CDR1 and CDR2 (germline): GTSNPN, SVGIG (reference sequence). Trimming stripped 0 bases from V and 7 bases from J, with 7 bases between.

This clone appeared once. This rearrangement joins TRBV4-3 to TRBJ2-1; 9 nucleotides agree with TRBD2. CDR1 is LGHNA, CDR2 YSLEER, per germline. Trimming took 1 base from V and 2 from J; bases not matched to a gene: 3. CDR3 length: 16 amino acids. This CDR3 is CASSQVLAGTYNEQFF. The CDR3 DNA is TGCGCCAGCAGCCAAGTCCTAGCGGGAACCTACAATGAGCAGTTCTTC.

This clone was found a few times. The junction departs from germline at one end; a sequencing error may be responsible. This CDR3 reads CASSLAGGPYNEQFF. The DNA for the CDR3 is TGTGCCAGCAGCCTAGCGGGAGGGCCTTACAATGAGCAGTTCTTC. J is TRBJ2-1 and V is TRBV7-2; 12 nucleotides match TRBD2. Germline CDR1 reads SGHTA; CDR2 reads FQGNSA. This CDR3 has 15 amino acids.

The chain has TRBV2 and TRBJ2-1, with D perhaps TRBD2 (5 bases). Between the trimmed V and J ends, which lost 6 bases and 10 bases, there was a span of 16 bases. This CDR3 has 13 residues. The germline gives CDR1 SNHLY, CDR2 FYNNEI. This CDR3 reads CASRPTRYDEQFF. DNA for the CDR3: TGTGCCAGCAGACCCACTAGATACGACGAGCAGTTCTTC.

This clone came up a few times. This chain joins TRBV27 and TRBJ2-7; D is perhaps TRBD2 (6 bases). Germline CDR1 MNHEY, CDR2 SMNVEV (reference sequence). This CDR3 is built from 12 residues. V was shortened by 6 bases and J by 7 bases, with 13 bases between the two germline ends. The CDR3 nucleotides read TGTGCCAGCAGCTGGCGGGCGGGGGAGCAGTACTTC. Amino acid sequence: CASSWRAGEQYF.

This clone was picked up one time. The chain combines TRBV29-1 with TRBJ1-2, with 8 bases matching TRBD1. The CDR3 is made up of 14 amino acids. The V and J ends lost 6 bases and 2 bases, in that order; junction bases with no gene match: 8. CDR1 is SQVTM and CDR2 is ANQGSEA in the germline V gene. This CDR3 reads CSVDRTGTNYGYTF. DNA of the CDR3: TGCAGCGTCGATAGGACAGGGACAAACTATGGCTACACCTTC.

The CDR3 loop is CASSENRVTYGYTF. The CDR3 region has the DNA TGTGCCAGCAGTGAGAACAGAGTGACATATGGCTACACCTTC. V is TRBV6-5 and J is TRBJ1-2; the D is unclear. This CDR3 spans 14 amino acids. In germline, CDR1 is MNHEY, CDR2 SVGAGI. The V end was cut by 5 bases, the J end by 5 bases, with 15 bases between.

This chain connects TRBV19 to TRBJ2-7, with TRBD2 matching over 7 bases. This CDR3 spans 15 amino acids. Unmatched junction bases numbered 7, after V lost 3 bases and J lost 2 bases. From germline, CDR1 is LNHDA and CDR2 SQIVND (reference sequence). CDR3 in DNA: TGTGCCAGTAGTATCTTTGCGGGAGCTACCTACGAGCAGTACTTC. Translated, it gives CASSIFAGATYEQYF.

The chain is built from TRBV7-9 and TRBJ2-5; D call uncertain. Looked up from germline, CDR1 is SEHNR and CDR2 is FQNEAQ (reference sequence). CDR3 length equals 12 residues. Trimming left V 5 bases short and J 4 bases short, with 8 bases between. The CDR3 nucleotides are TGTGCCAGCAGCGCTACCAGAGAGACCCAGTACTTC. Its translation: CASSATRETQYF. The variable domain in full, with the rest retrieved from reference TRBV7-9 and TRBJ2-5, is DTGVSQNPRHKITKRGQNVTFRCDPISEHNRLYWYRQTLGQGPEFLTYFQNEAQLEKSRLLSDRFSAERPKGSFSTLEIQRTEQGDSAMYLCASSATRETQYFGPGTRLLVL.

J is TRBJ2-7 and V is TRBV5-1, with D possibly TRBD2 on 6 matching bases. Germline-derived CDR1 and CDR2 are SGHRS and YFSETQ. There are 12 residues in the CDR3. The V end lost 4 bases, the J end lost 6 bases, and 11 bases lay between the germline ends. This CDR3 reads CASSTGGLEQYF. In DNA, the CDR3 is TGCGCCAGCAGCACAGGAGGGCTCGAGCAGTACTTC.

This clone showed up just a few times. The chain carries TRBV5-1 and TRBJ2-2, with D possibly called TRBD1 or TRBD2 (5 bases each). Germline lookup yields CDR1 SGHRS and CDR2 YFSETQ. The CDR3 consists of 17 residues. V was trimmed by 4 bases and J by 4 bases, leaving 20 bases between them. Here the CDR3 DNA reads TGCGCCAGCAGCGTGTCAGGGAGTACGGTTTCCACCGGGGAGCTGTTTTTT. This gives the protein CASSVSGSTVSTGELFF.

The sample holds one count of this clone. V and J are TRBV9 and TRBJ2-6; 7 bases are shared with TRBD2. The CDR3 length is 16 residues. V shed 6 bases, J shed 2 bases, and the junction held 8 bases outside the gene matches. The germline V gene has CDR1 SGDLS and CDR2 YYNGEE. The CDR3 region is CASTYGGFTGANVLTF. The CDR3 nucleotides read TGTGCCAGCACGTACGGGGGGTTCACTGGGGCCAACGTCCTGACTTTC.

The V gene is TRBV7-2, the J gene TRBJ1-1; the D is unclear. CDR3 length equals 13 residues. Germline CDR1 reads SGHTA; CDR2 reads FQGNSA. Trimming removed 6 bases from V and 1 base from J, with 9 bases in between. The CDR3 spells CASRWQWNTEAFF. For the CDR3, the DNA is TGTGCCAGCAGGTGGCAGTGGAACACTGAAGCTTTCTTT.

The V and J genes are TRBV19 and TRBJ1-2; a possible D gene is TRBD1 (6 bases). With 5 bases removed from V and 8 bases from J, the gap between germline ends came to 18 bases. The CDR3 runs 14 residues. CDR1 is LNHDA, CDR2 SQIVND, per germline (reference sequence). Here the CDR3 reads CASSRNPGHQGYTF. The CDR3 DNA follows: TGTGCCAGTAGTCGAAACCCGGGACATCAAGGCTACACCTTC.

This chain links TRBV10-3 with TRBJ2-7; perhaps TRBD1 as D (5 bases). The CDR3 is 11 amino acids. With 6 bases removed from V and 12 bases from J, the gap between germline ends came to 15 bases. Germline V gene lookup returns CDR1 ENHRY and CDR2 SYGVKD. Here the CDR3 DNA reads TGTGCCATCAGACAGGACCCTTTCCTGTACTTC. This encodes CAIRQDPFLYF.

The sample holds a few counts of this clone. The J gene is TRBJ2-2, the V gene TRBV7-6, with 9 bases that match TRBD2. This CDR3 is 16 amino acids long. Trimming cost V 0 bases and J 3 bases; bases outside gene matches: 2. CDR1 and CDR2 (germline): SGHVS, FNYEAQ. The CDR3 region has the DNA TGTGCCAGCAGCTTAGCACTAGCGGGTCACACCGGGGAGCTGTTTTTT. Translating gives CASSLALAGHTGELFF.

This sequence joins TRBV4-2 and TRBJ1-2; tentatively, D is TRBD1 (5 bases). CDR3 length: 14 residues. The V gene lost 1 base and the J gene lost 4 bases, with 10 bases spanning the gap. Germline lookup yields CDR1 LGHNA and CDR2 YNFKEQ. CDR3 sequence reads: CASSQGTHGYGYTF. The CDR3 bases are TGTGCCAGCAGCCAAGGGACACACGGCTATGGCTACACCTTC.

The genes are TRBV30 and TRBJ2-7; no firm D call. Germline values: CDR1 GTSNPN, CDR2 SVGIG (reference sequence). This CDR3 is built from 12 residues. Trimming left V 0 bases short and J 6 bases short, with 9 bases between. The CDR3 sequence is CAWSVRYAEQYF. The CDR3 bases are TGTGCCTGGAGTGTAAGGTACGCCGAGCAGTACTTC.

The rearrangement joins TRBV19 to TRBJ2-7, with TRBD2 matching over 7 bases. The V gene end was trimmed by 4 bases and the J gene end by 2 bases; junction bases not matched to a gene: 2. The germline CDR1 and CDR2 sequences are LNHDA and SQIVND (reference sequence). This CDR3 spans 13 amino acids. In DNA form, the CDR3 reads TGTGCCAGTAGTAAGCGGGGAACCTACGAGCAGTACTTC. This translates into CASSKRGTYEQYF.

This chain joins TRBV6-6 and TRBJ2-1; 11 bases agree with TRBD2. Germline CDR1 reads MNHNY; CDR2 reads SVGAGI (reference sequence). The CDR3 is 15 residues long. Losses at the gene ends were 6 bases for V and 6 bases for J; bases not matched to a gene: 7. The CDR3 reads CASSPLGTSGNEQFF. CDR3 nucleotides: TGTGCCAGCAGCCCCCTCGGGACTAGCGGCAATGAGCAGTTCTTC.